Detailed here is one TCR beta chain. The target of this receptor is not known. No quality values exist for individual bases; no much larger clone is one base distant. The V end loses 0 bases and the J end loses 8 bases, and a stretch of 12 bases separates them. The CDR3 covers 15 residues, taking in both the cysteine and the phenylalanine. The only DNA kept is the CDR3, 45 bases in frame from the first base. Taken from the germline V gene, the CDR1 and CDR2 loops are SGHRS and YFSETQ. This entry is derived from a study of blood T cell repertoires in COVID-19 (TCRdb year 2020). With regard to the full study: Samples covering the acute and convalescent phases of COVID-19 were provided by collaborators in the United States, Italy and Spain. The material from the prospective study consisted of cDNA or gDNA derived from T cells, B-cell-depleted T cells, or PBMCs. The dataset comprised deeply sampled blood TCRbeta repertoires from subjects exposed to, actively infected with, or recovered from COVID-19. The repertoires were released in a freely available public database meant as a resource for research on the immune response to SARS-CoV-2. Samples came from the ongoing ImmuneRACE study (first 160 participants) plus 1,254 subjects from 6 global collaborators. The sample metadata nearly always contained a de-identified subject ID, COVID-19 status, age in years and sex. HLA class I and class II types, where available, came from metadata supplied by the sample provider rather than from assay-based typing.

The immunoSEQ Assay, a bias-controlled multiplex PCR, was used to amplify TCRbeta CDR3 regions from genomic DNA. As for the original processing: The number of nucleated cells in each sample was estimated from the amplification of reference gene primers within the assay. To quantify the absolute abundance of each unique TCRbeta CDR3 rearrangement, sequence reads were collapsed and filtered. For each sample, productive Simpson clonality was calculated as the square root of Simpson's diversity index over productive rearrangements. Held by TCRdb, this immuneACCESS table contains in-frame sequences only and omits some clones. Under half of the omission traces to an unresolved V gene where checked; the cause of the rest is unknown. V, J and clone size reflect that table, while D and trimming were determined from the DNA. The sample table holds some 110,000 clones, of which 70% to 85% were seen once. The top ten clones comprise 2% to 3% of the sample.

Findings and caveats that apply to the study as a whole: The quantity of clinical and demographic metadata differed by source and by participant and was supplied without curation.

Whole blood was collected in K2EDTA tubes by collaborating institutions according to the institutions' own protocols. For TCRbeta analysis, collaborators shipped samples as frozen whole blood, isolated PBMCs, or DNA extracted from either of those sample types. The receptor chain draws on TRBV5-1 and TRBJ1-6; TRBD1 might be the D gene, on 6 matching bases. Sample: peripheral blood. The source is a man in his fifties or sixties with acute or convalescent COVID-19. The DNA sequence follows: TGCGCCAGCAGCTTGGCGGGCAGGGGCGATTCACCCCTCCACTTT. The encoded protein is CASSLAGRGDSPLHF. Beyond the CDR3, the reference TRBV5-1 and TRBJ1-6 genes provide the residues; the full variable domain reads: KAGVTQTPRYLIKTRGQQVTLSCSPISGHRSVSWYQQTPGQGLQFLFEYFSETQRNKGNFPGRFSGRQFSNSRSEMNVSTLELGDSALYLCASSLAGRGDSPLHFGNGTRLTVT.